Each of the 18 T cell receptor beta chains below was sequenced from the same sample in a study of shared clonotypes between healthy human individuals. TCRdb's table, derived via immunoSEQ multiplex PCR, lists solely in-frame clones and lacks some. The sample has 900,000 to 1,200,000 clones, around 78% seen once; the top ten hold 0.55% to 0.7%. The specimen was memory CD4+ T cells from PBMCs. Sample subset: CD45RA-negative fraction. The receptor set was obtained from a young man in good health. Some clones in this sample may be carry-over from other donors' samples.

This clone was detected ten times or more. As DNA, the CDR3 is TGTGCCAGCAGCCCCCGTCTAGCGGGAGCGGGAGAGACCCAGTACTTC. Translating it yields CASSPRLAGAGETQYF. The V gene is TRBV5-4, the J gene TRBJ2-5; 10 bases match TRBD2. The CDR3 loop spans 16 amino acids. CDR1 is SGHNT, CDR2 YYREEE, per germline (reference sequence). The trim removed 4 bases at V and 4 bases at J, leaving 10 bases unmatched.

The chain employs TRBV5-1 and TRBJ1-1; D is undetermined. The length of the CDR3 is 14 residues. The V gene lost 4 bases and the J gene lost 1 base, with 11 bases spanning the gap. Germline values: CDR1 SGHRS, CDR2 YFSETQ. In nucleotides, the CDR3 is TGCGCCAGCAGCGCGGCCCCTGGGAACACTGAAGCTTTCTTT. Translating gives CASSAAPGNTEAFF.

To note about this clone: Within the sample, other DNA sequences also encode this same CDR3. The chain is built from TRBV6-6 and TRBJ2-7; D possibly corresponds to TRBD2 (6 bases). There are 12 residues in the CDR3. CDR1 and CDR2 (germline): MNHNY, SVGAGI (reference sequence). Trimming pared 5 bases from V and 2 bases from J, leaving 7 bases between. This CDR3 reads CASSPGAYEQYF. The CDR3 DNA follows: TGTGCCAGCAGTCCGGGGGCCTACGAGCAGTACTTC.

The rearrangement joins TRBV28 to TRBJ2-7, with TRBD1 matching over 10 bases. This CDR3 comprises 13 residues. CDR1 is MDHEN and CDR2 is SYDVKM in the germline V gene. The trim removed 6 bases at V and 13 bases at J, leaving 12 bases unmatched. The CDR3 DNA reads as TGTGCCAGCAGACCGACAGGGGGCGCGAGTAGCTACTTC. It is translated as CASRPTGGASSYF.

Concerning this clone: Other nucleotide sequences from this sample produce the same CDR3. The chain employs TRBV10-3 and TRBJ1-5; D gene uncertain. Germline CDR1 and CDR2: ENHRY and SYGVKD. V lost 4 bases, J lost 5 bases, and 12 bases lay in between. The CDR3 has 14 amino acids. As DNA, the CDR3 is TGTGCCATCAGTGTAATGGGTACAGATCAGCCCCAGCATTTT. It encodes CAISVMGTDQPQHF.

This clone was counted between two and nine times. The rearrangement uses TRBV2 and TRBJ1-1; 9 bases are shared with TRBD1. Germline CDR1 SNHLY, CDR2 FYNNEI. With V trimmed by 6 bases and J by 11 bases, 16 bases remained unmatched. The CDR3 totals 15 residues. CDR3 sequence: CASRGDRVVYVDAFF. The CDR3 coding sequence is TGTGCCAGCAGGGGGGACAGGGTGGTATATGTCGATGCTTTCTTT.

The V call is TRBV28, the J call TRBJ2-5, with D perhaps given as TRBD1 or TRBD2 (7 bases each). Deletions cut 6 bases from V and 11 bases from J, with 28 bases between. The germline CDR1 and CDR2 sequences are MDHEN and SYDVKM. This CDR3 is 16 amino acids long. CDR3 sequence: CASRGQTGATRGEQYF. CDR3 nucleotide sequence: TGTGCCAGCAGAGGTCAAACAGGGGCAACCCGGGGGGAGCAGTACTTC.

Concerning this clone itself: Possible read error: a much larger clone is one base away. The gene calls are TRBV7-9 and TRBJ2-7; D possibly matches TRBD1 or TRBD2 (5 bases each). CDR1 SEHNR and CDR2 FQNEAQ come from the germline V gene (reference sequence). CDR3 length equals 14 residues. V lost 0 bases to trimming and J lost 2 bases, with 8 bases between them. CDR3 region: CASSLAGDPYEQYF. CDR3 nucleotide sequence: TGTGCCAGCAGCTTAGCGGGGGACCCCTACGAGCAGTACTTC.

This clone was seen just once. This chain uses TRBV28 with TRBJ2-6; no clear D gene. V gave up 2 bases and J gave up 3 bases, with 11 bases separating them. The V gene's germline CDR1 is MDHEN and CDR2 SYDVKM. CDR3 length: 16 amino acids. Here the CDR3 DNA reads TGTGCCAGCAGTTTAGTTGTCGGTTATGGGGCCAACGTCCTGACTTTC. This gives the protein CASSLVVGYGANVLTF.

V is TRBV5-1 and J is TRBJ1-2; a possible D gene is TRBD1 (5 bases). This CDR3 has 13 residues. Germline loops: CDR1 SGHRS, CDR2 YFSETQ. Trimming cost V 4 bases and J 2 bases, with 9 bases left between them. The CDR3 spells CASSNGQNYGYTF. The CDR3 DNA reads TGCGCCAGCAGCAACGGACAAAACTATGGCTACACCTTC.

This chain connects TRBV2 to TRBJ2-7; either TRBD1 or TRBD2 may fit D (5 bases each). This CDR3 has 14 amino acids. Trimming took off 7 bases at V and 6 bases at J, with 19 bases between the two ends. Germline CDR1 and CDR2: SNHLY and FYNNEI. This CDR3 reads CASIPRDGVSEQYF. The CDR3 DNA sequence: TGTGCCAGCATCCCCCGGGACGGAGTTTCCGAGCAGTACTTC.

This clone was observed a handful of times. V gene TRBV6-5 combines with J gene TRBJ2-4; a weak D match, TRBD1 (6 bases). Germline V gene data show CDR1 as MNHEY and CDR2 as SVGAGI. Trimming left V 2 bases short and J 2 bases short, with 13 bases between. The CDR3 runs 16 residues. The DNA for the CDR3 is TGTGCCAGCAGTTACGCTCCTACAGGGTCCAAAAACATTCAGTACTTC. It specifies CASSYAPTGSKNIQYF.

Only a few counts were recorded for this clone. The V gene is TRBV29-1, the J gene TRBJ1-1; D is undetermined. The V gene lost 4 bases and the J gene lost 1 base, with 13 bases spanning the gap. Per germline, CDR1 SQVTM and CDR2 ANQGSEA. CDR3 size: 14 residues. CDR3: CSVVVGWENTEAFF. In nucleotides, the CDR3 is TGCAGCGTTGTAGTGGGATGGGAGAACACTGAAGCTTTCTTT.

The chain couples TRBV9 to TRBJ2-7, with 10 bases that match TRBD2. The CDR3 length is 14 residues. CDR1 SGDLS and CDR2 YYNGEE come from the germline V gene. V was pared by 4 bases and J by 7 bases, with 8 bases of the junction left unmatched. CDR3 sequence reads: CASSPRTSGGEQYF. The CDR3 coding sequence is TGTGCCAGCAGCCCCCGGACTAGCGGAGGAGAGCAGTACTTC.

This clone showed up many times. The chain links TRBV29-1 to TRBJ2-7, with a tentative D call TRBD2 (6 bases). V was pared by 8 bases and J by 3 bases, with 17 bases between. This CDR3 has 13 residues. Germline lookup yields CDR1 SQVTM and CDR2 ANQGSEA. This chain's CDR3 is CSHSRGIGYEQYF. The CDR3 DNA reads as TGCAGCCATTCTCGGGGGATAGGCTACGAGCAGTACTTC.

This clone appeared a single time. The genes are TRBV28 and TRBJ2-1; D remains ambiguous. The CDR3 is 16 residues long. Germline CDR1 reads MDHEN; CDR2 reads SYDVKM. V was pared by 5 bases and J by 3 bases, with 17 bases between. CDR3 sequence reads: CASSLWWADLYNEQFF. The CDR3 DNA reads as TGTGCCAGCAGTCTTTGGTGGGCGGACCTCTACAATGAGCAGTTCTTC.

This clone has only one observation. The V gene is TRBV7-2, the J gene TRBJ1-2; no clear D. The CDR3 extends over 14 amino acids. Germline lookup yields CDR1 SGHTA and CDR2 FQGNSA. Trimming removed 1 base at V and 0 bases at J, with 6 bases between. The CDR3 here is CASSLDRTNYGYTF. CDR3 in DNA: TGTGCCAGCAGCTTAGACCGAACTAACTATGGCTACACCTTC.

This clone appeared a few times. The chain carries TRBV7-9 and TRBJ1-1; D is unresolved. Germline V gene sequence: CDR1 SEHNR, CDR2 FQNEAQ (reference sequence). Deletions cut 5 bases from V and 5 bases from J, with 12 bases between. The CDR3 has 13 amino acids. The CDR3 spells CASSTASGTEAFF. In DNA form, the CDR3 reads TGTGCCAGCAGCACAGCGTCGGGAACTGAAGCTTTCTTT.